These 22 T cell receptor beta chains were all obtained from the same sample, sequenced in a study. TCRdb reprocessed the 5' RACE reads via MiXCR and lists one record per CDR3 protein. The data contain just under 65,000 distinct CDR3 sequences, 22% of them singletons. The sample consisted of memory CD4+ T cells sorted from a lymph node. Subset reported: memory CD4+ T cells, CD4+CD45RO+CD25-. The receptors come from a female donor with breast cancer.

This chain links TRBV5-1 with TRBJ2-5; D gene ambiguous. The CDR3 length is 14 residues. The germline V gene has CDR1 SGHRS and CDR2 YFSETQ. The germline V and J ends were trimmed by 0 bases and 4 bases, with 10 bases remaining between them. CDR3 loop: CASSLVADRETQYF. CDR3 DNA sequence: TGCGCCAGCAGCTTGGTGGCAGACCGAGAGACCCAGTACTTC.

There are a few counts of this clonotype. This chain uses TRBV20-1 with TRBJ1-5; possible D gene TRBD1, 6 bases. Germline loops: CDR1 DFQATT, CDR2 SNEGSKA (reference sequence). The V and J ends lost 4 bases and 8 bases respectively, with 12 bases between them. The CDR3 consists of 12 residues. The CDR3 loop is CSATQGMEPQHF. CDR3 DNA sequence: TGCAGTGCTACCCAGGGGATGGAGCCCCAGCATTTT.

V usage is TRBV27 and J usage is TRBJ1-5, with 7 bases aligning to TRBD1. CDR1 MNHEY and CDR2 SMNVEV come from the germline V gene (reference sequence). J was trimmed by 0 bases and V by 6 bases; bases with no gene match: 5. The CDR3 is 15 amino acids. CDR3 DNA: TGTGCCAGCAGCCCAGGGGGTCTTAGCAATCAGCCCCAGCATTTT. Its protein product is CASSPGGLSNQPQHF.

The chain is built from TRBV7-2 and TRBJ1-5; no firm D call. Per germline, CDR1 SGHTA and CDR2 FQGNSA. V was shortened by 7 bases and J by 2 bases, with 12 bases between the two germline ends. The CDR3 covers 14 residues. The CDR3 reads CASNLDGGNQPQHF. The CDR3 DNA reads TGTGCCAGCAACTTGGACGGTGGCAATCAGCCCCAGCATTTT.

The sample holds a few counts of this clonotype. This rearrangement joins TRBV20-1 to TRBJ1-5; no reliable D call. CDR1 and CDR2 from the germline V gene are DFQATT and SNEGSKA (reference sequence). Trimming left V 3 bases short and J 4 bases short, with 7 bases between. This CDR3 spans 12 amino acids. CDR3 region: CSARARNQPQHF. CDR3 in DNA: TGCAGTGCTAGGGCGCGGAATCAGCCCCAGCATTTT.

This clonotype was observed a few times. V usage is TRBV19 and J usage is TRBJ1-4, with D perhaps TRBD1 (5 bases). Germline CDR1 is LNHDA and CDR2 is SQIVND (reference sequence). V was shortened by 3 bases and J by 8 bases, with 16 bases between the two germline ends. CDR3 size: 15 residues. The CDR3 DNA reads TGTGCCAGTAGTATTTGGGGGTCCTTTGAAGAAAAACTGTTTTTT. This encodes CASSIWGSFEEKLFF.

This clonotype showed up just a few times. The chain has TRBV6-2 or TRBV6-3 and TRBJ1-1, with TRBD1 matching 7 bases. The ends lost 2 bases at V and 0 bases at J; junction bases unmatched: 15. Looked up from germline, CDR1 is MNHEY and CDR2 is SVGEGT. The CDR3 has 19 residues. CDR3 amino acids: CASSYGWETGSSMNTEAFF. CDR3 nucleotide sequence: TGTGCCAGCAGTTACGGGTGGGAGACAGGGAGTTCCATGAACACTGAAGCTTTCTTT.

V gene TRBV6-1 combines with J gene TRBJ2-3; tentatively, D is TRBD1 (7 bases). CDR1 and CDR2 (germline): MNHNS, SASEGT. This CDR3 contains 16 residues. V lost 6 bases to trimming and J lost 3 bases, with 19 bases between them. The CDR3 coding sequence is TGTGCCAGCAGGTCGACCAGGGGGGCCAGGACAGATACGCAGTATTTT. Its protein product is CASRSTRGARTDTQYF.

The rearrangement links TRBV5-1 to TRBJ2-1, with 7 bases identical to TRBD1. The J segment lost 8 bases and the V segment lost 6 bases, leaving 14 bases of the junction unmatched. The CDR3 is 15 residues long. Germline assignment: CDR1 SGHRS and CDR2 YFSETQ. The CDR3 region is CASTRTGGPHDEQFF. The CDR3 coding sequence is TGCGCCAGCACCCGGACAGGAGGACCACACGATGAGCAGTTCTTC.

The V call is TRBV12-3 or TRBV12-4, the J call TRBJ2-2, with no clear D. This CDR3 region has 14 residues. V shed 4 bases and J shed 4 bases, with 10 bases lying between them. In DNA, the CDR3 is TGTGCCAGCAGTTCGTCCCTTAGCACCGGGGAGCTGTTTTTT. Translated: CASSSSLSTGELFF.

This clonotype was counted at least ten times. The J gene is TRBJ2-4, the V gene TRBV6-6; 12 nucleotides line up with TRBD2. The junction had 11 bases not matched to a gene; V was cut back by 6 bases and J by 2 bases. This CDR3 region has 18 residues. Germline loops: CDR1 MNHNY, CDR2 SVGAGI (reference sequence). For the CDR3, the DNA is TGTGCCAGCAGCCAGAAAGGCGGACTAGCGGGGACCAAAAACATTCAGTACTTC. This encodes CASSQKGGLAGTKNIQYF.

As for this clonotype: A much larger clone lies one base from this, so it may be a read error. V is TRBV4-2 and J is TRBJ1-6, with D hard to call. This CDR3 spans 12 amino acids. The germline V gene has CDR1 LGHNA and CDR2 YNFKEQ. CDR3 nucleotide sequence: TGTTCCAGCAGCGAACCTAATTCACCCCTCCACTTT. This translates into CSSSEPNSPLHF.

This clonotype was seen a handful of times. For the CDR3, the DNA is TGTGCCAGCAGCCAGTACGGAGGGACAGGAGAATCCACTGAAGCTTTCTTT. Translating gives CASSQYGGTGESTEAFF. The chain joins TRBV3-1 to TRBJ1-1, with TRBD1 identical over 8 bases. Unmatched junction bases numbered 13, after V lost 3 bases and J lost 4 bases. The germline V gene encodes CDR1 LGHDT and CDR2 YNNKEL (reference sequence). The CDR3 has 17 amino acids.

The table lists this clonotype with a few counts. The chain joins TRBV7-2 to TRBJ2-7, with a tentative D call TRBD2 (5 bases). Germline CDR1 is SGHTA and CDR2 is FQGNSA. The CDR3 contains 12 residues. V was clipped by 3 bases and J by 3 bases, with 6 bases between them. Here the CDR3 DNA reads TGTGCCAGCAGCTTCGAGGGCTACGAGCAGTACTTC. Translating gives CASSFEGYEQYF.

This clonotype was observed a handful of times. The rearrangement joins TRBV7-2 to TRBJ2-7, with D maybe TRBD1 (5 bases). The CDR3 extends over 13 amino acids. Germline-derived CDR1 and CDR2 are SGHTA and FQGNSA. Deletions cut 1 base from V and 4 bases from J, with 8 bases between. This CDR3 reads CASSLGQFYEQYF. The DNA of the CDR3 is TGTGCCAGCAGCTTAGGACAGTTTTACGAGCAGTACTTC.

This clonotype occurred a few times. The rearrangement uses TRBV7-6 and TRBJ1-2; no firm D call. The CDR3 runs 16 residues. Trimming took off 4 bases at V and 2 bases at J, with 17 bases between the two ends. Germline V lookup: CDR1 SGHVS, CDR2 FNYEAQ. The CDR3 DNA reads TGTGCCAGCAGCTCCTCTCCCGCCGTGGCGAACTATGGCTACACCTTC. The encoded protein is CASSSSPAVANYGYTF.

This clonotype was counted a few times. The rearrangement joins TRBV9 to TRBJ1-6, with TRBD1 matching over 9 bases. Trimming at V came to 1 base and at J to 9 bases, leaving 5 bases not matched to a gene. CDR3 length equals 15 residues. Germline CDR1 reads SGDLS; CDR2 reads YYNGEE. The CDR3 bases are TGTGCCAGCAGCGTAAGGGACAGGGAGAGTTCACCCCTCCACTTT. Translated: CASSVRDRESSPLHF.

This clonotype was seen at least ten times. This chain joins TRBV5-1 and TRBJ2-5; D is ambiguous. Germline CDR1 SGHRS, CDR2 YFSETQ. The V end was cut by 6 bases, the J end by 4 bases, with 7 bases between. The CDR3 covers 11 residues. As DNA, the CDR3 is TGCGCCAGCACCCTGCTAGAGACCCAGTACTTC. Translation: CASTLLETQYF.

This chain connects TRBV5-4 to TRBJ2-1; 7 bases map to TRBD2. Germline V gene lookup returns CDR1 SGHNT and CDR2 YYREEE (reference sequence). The CDR3 runs to 16 residues. J gave up 8 bases and V 4 bases, and 15 bases lay outside the gene matches. The CDR3: CASSGPLATLMHEQFF. CDR3 nucleotides: TGTGCCAGCAGCGGCCCACTAGCGACCCTTATGCATGAGCAGTTCTTC.

This clonotype appeared a few times. V gene TRBV7-9 combines with J gene TRBJ2-5, with unresolved D. This CDR3 spans 12 amino acids. From germline, CDR1 is SEHNR and CDR2 FQNEAQ (reference sequence). Trimming took 5 bases from V and 1 from J, leaving 5 bases between them. The CDR3 bases are TGTGCCAGCAGCCCGACCCAAGAGACCCAGTACTTC. It translates to CASSPTQETQYF.

This clonotype has at least ten counts. This chain connects TRBV9 to TRBJ2-1, with D perhaps TRBD1 (5 bases). The V end was cut by 0 bases, the J end by 0 bases, with 13 bases between. Germline V gene sequence: CDR1 SGDLS, CDR2 YYNGEE. This CDR3 is 17 amino acids long. CDR3 sequence: CASSVGGGQSSYNEQFF. The CDR3 coding sequence is TGTGCCAGCAGCGTAGGGGGCGGTCAGAGCTCCTACAATGAGCAGTTCTTC.

The sample holds many counts of this clonotype. The chain is built from TRBV5-1 and TRBJ1-2, with D uncertain. The CDR3 is made up of 15 amino acids. V dropped 0 bases and J dropped 0 bases, with 9 bases sitting between them. In germline, CDR1 is SGHRS, CDR2 YFSETQ. This CDR3 reads CASSLAGSANYGYTF. The CDR3 DNA follows: TGCGCCAGCAGCTTGGCCGGGTCAGCTAACTATGGCTACACCTTC. Combining the CDR3 with reference TRBV5-1 and TRBJ1-2 gives the whole variable domain KAGVTQTPRYLIKTRGQQVTLSCSPISGHRSVSWYQQTPGQGLQFLFEYFSETQRNKGNFPGRFSGRQFSNSRSEMNVSTLELGDSALYLCASSLAGSANYGYTFGSGTRLTVV.